The table lists the clone carrying this TCR beta chain with a count of one. The CDR3 has 15 amino acids. The germline V gene encodes CDR1 MNHEY and CDR2 SVGAGI. V shed 6 bases and J shed 7 bases, with 16 bases lying between them. This specimen comes from a study of blood T cell repertoires in COVID-19. About the research overall: The United States, Italy and Spain were the sources of the acute and convalescent COVID-19 samples. In each case, the material was cDNA or gDNA derived from T cells, B-cell-depleted T cells, or PBMCs.

As handled by the study authors: Counts of nucleated cells, estimated from reference gene primer amplification, were obtained. TCRdb's copy holds only in-frame clones and misses some; the assay was immunoSEQ multiplex PCR. V and J calls and clone size are as listed in that table; D and trimming were resolved from the DNA. The sample holds under 250,000 clones, about 85% seen once. Sequenced input: peripheral blood. The sequence was collected from a man aged 18 to 30 with active or convalescent COVID-19. This chain joins TRBV6-5 and TRBJ1-6; tentatively, D is TRBD1 (6 bases). The CDR3 reads CASRGGAGINSPLHF. The CDR3 DNA is TGTGCCAGCAGGGGGGGGGCAGGGATCAATTCACCCCTCCACTTT.